This is a list of T cell receptor beta chains from one sample in a study of blood T cell repertoires in COVID-19. Some clones are missing from TCRdb's copy, which holds only in-frame ones; the method was immunoSEQ multiplex PCR. Of about 190,000 clones listed, less than 90% are singletons. The sample was peripheral blood. These receptor sequences come from a woman in her 40s with acute or convalescent COVID-19. Both conserved end residues are trimmed from each CDR3. Each record gives: V gene, CDR3 length, J gene, CDR3 protein.

TRBV3-1/TRBV3-2	13	TRBJ2-1	ASSSGRILSNEQF
TRBV29-1	11	TRBJ2-3	SVGLPSTDTQY
TRBV5-1	13	TRBJ1-4	ASSFTGVVNEKLF
TRBV29-1	11	TRBJ2-2	SGGQANTGELF
TRBV30	10	TRBJ1-5	AWSSPYQPQH
TRBV6-5	13	TRBJ2-7	ASSYAREGPYEQY
TRBV10-2	10	TRBJ2-2	ASLLSPGELF
TRBV7-9	11	TRBJ1-4	ASSLQGNEKLF
TRBV4-1	15	TRBJ2-2	ASSPSTGGANTGELF
TRBV6-5	13	TRBJ2-7	ASSYEGSGSYEQY
TRBV28	12	TRBJ2-7	ASSKTGVPYEQY
TRBV28	16	TRBJ1-1	ASSLLLYRETTNTEAF
TRBV3-1/TRBV3-2	12	TRBJ1-1	ASSFQGLNTEAF
TRBV28	16	TRBJ2-5	ASSPTPQLAGGEETQY
TRBV12-3/TRBV12-4	11	TRBJ2-2	ASSGQGTGELF